This T cell receptor beta chain is drawn from a study of shared clonotypes between healthy human individuals. Study summary: CD8 memory received one plate per donor, CD8 naive two, CD4 memory three and CD4 naive three.

Naive CD8 cells lacked CD45RO, underwent positive selection for CCR7 and left out terminally differentiated effector memory CD45RA+ cells. Assay: immunoSEQ multiplex PCR; the TCRdb copy retains only in-frame clones and omits some. The sample yields hundreds of thousands of clones, around 96% seen once. The CDR3 runs to 13 residues. Germline CDR1 is GTSNPN and CDR2 is SVGIG (reference sequence). V was cut by 1 base and J by 7 bases, with 10 bases left in between. This clonotype originated in a man aged 25-40 years in good health. Sequenced: naive CD8+ T cells sorted from blood. V usage is TRBV30 and J usage is TRBJ2-2, with D maybe TRBD2 (5 bases). The CDR3 nucleotides are TGTGCCTGGAGTGGAGGGCTCGGCGGGGAGCTGTTTTTT. It codes for CAWSGGLGGELFF.